This TCR beta chain was documented in a study of blood T cell repertoires in COVID-19 (dated by TCRdb to the early 2020s). For context, the study as a whole: Collaborator samples came from the United States, Italy and Spain and covered acute and convalescent phases of COVID-19. The sample metadata nearly always contained a de-identified subject ID, COVID-19 status, age in years and sex. The repertoires were made available in a free public database intended to serve as a resource for research on the immune response to SARS-CoV-2. Subjects who had been exposed to COVID-19, were actively infected with it, or had recovered from it provided the deeply sampled blood TCRbeta repertoires that made up the dataset. Where available, HLA class I and class II types were obtained from metadata supplied by the sample provider rather than from assay-based typing. Samples came from the ongoing ImmuneRACE study (first 160 participants) plus 1,254 subjects from 6 global collaborators. The prospective study material was composed of cDNA or gDNA derived from T cells, B-cell-depleted T cells, or PBMCs.

V lost 4 bases and J lost 6 bases, and the count of bases not matched to a germline gene is 3. Including cysteine and phenylalanine, the CDR3 has 15 amino acids. Solely the CDR3 DNA is kept, with 45 bases framed from the first base. CDR1 and CDR2 are drawn from the germline V gene: SNHLY, FYNNEI. The research as a whole found: The amount of clinical and demographic metadata varied by source and participant and was provided uncurated.

In the prospective study, participants were roughly 18 to 100 years old, resided in about two dozen geographic areas of the United States, and were enrolled through a virtual design. In the prospective study, cohorts were assigned on the basis of participant-reported clinical history obtained from a screening survey and a study questionnaire. In the prospective study, whole blood, serum and a nasopharyngeal or oropharyngeal swab were collected from each participant by mobile phlebotomists. Participants in the prospective study had the option to provide additional blood draws and questionnaires over a 2-month period. Before DNA extraction, prospective study blood samples were shipped either frozen or at room temperature. With respect to this clone: What antigen it recognizes has not been identified. Within one base of it there is no much larger clone, and no base qualities were kept.

The immunoSEQ Assay, a bias-controlled multiplex PCR, was used to amplify TCRbeta CDR3 regions from genomic DNA. The original methods were these. The number of nucleated cells in each sample was estimated by amplification of reference gene primers within the assay. To quantify the absolute abundance of each unique TCRbeta CDR3 rearrangement, sequence reads were collapsed and filtered. Productive Simpson clonality was computed per sample as the square root of Simpson's diversity index over productive rearrangements. Here the immuneACCESS table is served through TCRdb, limited to in-frame sequences with V and J called. Missing clones are a known gap in these copies; in checked studies unresolved V genes cover under half, and the rest lacks a known reason. D and trimming were read from the DNA, whereas the V and J calls and clone size are those reported in that table. For this sample there are 350,000 to 550,000 clones; about 85% appear just once. The ten largest clonotypes hold just under 2% of the sample.

The chain is made from TRBV2 and TRBJ2-1; 13 central bases correspond to TRBD2. The sequencing input was PBMCs or T cells enriched from blood (not recorded which). This TCR was sampled from a woman aged 18-35 years with acute COVID-19. The base sequence is TGTGCCAGCAGTGCCGGGACTAGCGGGACCAATGAGCAGTTCTTC. Translated, this gives CASSAGTSGTNEQFF.